The T cell receptor (delta chain) described here comes from a study of γδ T cells in repeated Plasmodium falciparum infection. TCRdb reanalysed the multiplex PCR reads with CATT. The sample has approximately 93,000 delta-chain clones; approximately 0.96% are singletons. By share, this clone ranks as medium-sized (0.01 to 0.1%). Other DNA sequences of this sample code for an identical CDR3. The TCR was taken from a pool of human donors (malaria-infected and uninfected, not separated). Sequenced material: gamma-delta T cells from blood.

CDR3 sequence reads: CALGFSYLQDLGDTRAAQLFF. CDR3 coding DNA: TGTGCTCTTGGGTTTTCCTACCTGCAAGACCTGGGGGATACTCGGGCAGCACAACTCTTCTTT. The chain uses TRDV1 and TRDJ2, with 11 bases fitting TRDD3. The CDR3 has 21 residues. After removal of 5 bases from V and 6 bases from J, the junction contained 23 bases not matched to a gene. Germline V gives CDR1 TSWWSYY, CDR2 QGS.